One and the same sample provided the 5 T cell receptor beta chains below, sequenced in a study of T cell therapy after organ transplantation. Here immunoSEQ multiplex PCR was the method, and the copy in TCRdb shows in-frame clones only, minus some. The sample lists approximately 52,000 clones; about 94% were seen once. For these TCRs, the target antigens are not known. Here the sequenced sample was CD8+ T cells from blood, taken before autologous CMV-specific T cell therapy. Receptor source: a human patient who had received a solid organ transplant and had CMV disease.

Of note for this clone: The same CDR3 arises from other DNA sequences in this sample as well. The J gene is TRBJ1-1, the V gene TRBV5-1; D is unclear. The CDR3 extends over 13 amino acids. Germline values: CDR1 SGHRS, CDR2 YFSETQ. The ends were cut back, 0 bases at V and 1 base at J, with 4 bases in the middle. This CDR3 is CASSLGGNTEAFF. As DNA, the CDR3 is TGCGCCAGCAGCTTGGGGGGGAACACTGAAGCTTTCTTT.

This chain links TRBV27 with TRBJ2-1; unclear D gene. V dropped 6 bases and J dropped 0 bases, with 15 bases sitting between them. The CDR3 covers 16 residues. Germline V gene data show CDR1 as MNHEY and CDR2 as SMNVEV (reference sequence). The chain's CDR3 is CASRSGPTSSYNEQFF. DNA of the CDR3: TGTGCCAGCAGGTCTGGACCCACGAGCTCCTACAATGAGCAGTTCTTC.

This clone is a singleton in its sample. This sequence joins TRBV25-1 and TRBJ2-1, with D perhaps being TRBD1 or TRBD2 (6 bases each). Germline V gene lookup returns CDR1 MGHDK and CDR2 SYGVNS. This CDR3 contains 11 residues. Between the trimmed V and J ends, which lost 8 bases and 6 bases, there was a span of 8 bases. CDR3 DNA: TGTGCCAGCGGGGGGCTCAATGAGCAGTTCTTC. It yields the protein CASGGLNEQFF.

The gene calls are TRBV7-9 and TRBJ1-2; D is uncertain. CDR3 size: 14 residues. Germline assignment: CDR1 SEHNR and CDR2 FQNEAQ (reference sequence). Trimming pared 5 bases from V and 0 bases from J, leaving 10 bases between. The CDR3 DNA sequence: TGTGCCAGCAGCCAAGAGAACTCTAACTATGGCTACACCTTC. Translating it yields CASSQENSNYGYTF.

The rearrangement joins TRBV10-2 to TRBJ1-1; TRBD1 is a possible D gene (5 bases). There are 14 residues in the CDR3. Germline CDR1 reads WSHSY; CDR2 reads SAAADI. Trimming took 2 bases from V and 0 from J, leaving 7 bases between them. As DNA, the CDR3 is TGCGCCAGCAGTGAGGGGGGGATGAACACTGAAGCTTTCTTT. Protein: CASSEGGMNTEAFF.